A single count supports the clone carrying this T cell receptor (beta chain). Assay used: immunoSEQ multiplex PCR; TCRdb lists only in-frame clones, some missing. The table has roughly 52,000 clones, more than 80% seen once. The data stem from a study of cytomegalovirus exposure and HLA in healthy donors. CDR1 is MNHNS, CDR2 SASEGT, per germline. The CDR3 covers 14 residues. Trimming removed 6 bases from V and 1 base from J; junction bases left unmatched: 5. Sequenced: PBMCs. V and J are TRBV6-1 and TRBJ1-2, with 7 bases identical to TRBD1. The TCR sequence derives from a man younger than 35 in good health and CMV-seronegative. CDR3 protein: CASRPQGRNYGYTF. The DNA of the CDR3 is TGTGCCAGCAGACCACAGGGGCGTAACTATGGCTACACCTTC.